The T cell receptor (beta chain) under discussion was sequenced for a study of CD8+ T cells in alopecia areata. Researchers took lesional scalp punch biopsies and peripheral blood from people who were alopecia areata patients. The V gene's germline CDR1 is MNHEY and CDR2 SVGAGI. Trimming at V came to 5 bases and at J to 0 bases, leaving 3 bases not matched to a gene. CDR3 length: 15 amino acids. It was cDNA, reverse transcribed from extracted RNA, that served as the sequencing template. Libraries were prepared by immunoSEQ multiplex PCR; TCRdb keeps only in-frame clonotypes and omits some of them. Of about 180,000 clones in the sample, 50% to 70% were seen once.

The sample here was CD4+ T cells sorted from blood, taken at week 0. The receptor was isolated from a human donor with alopecia areata. The chain carries TRBV6-5 and TRBJ2-3, with 9 nucleotides matching TRBD2. The CDR3 reads CASSTSGSSTDTQYF. CDR3 sequence (DNA): TGTGCCAGCAGTACTAGCGGGTCTAGCACAGATACGCAGTATTTT.